This T cell receptor beta chain was sequenced in a study of shared clonotypes between healthy human individuals. Trimming at V came to 0 bases and at J to 6 bases, leaving 6 bases not matched to a gene. Germline V gene sequence: CDR1 MNHNS, CDR2 SASEGT. The CDR3 has 15 residues. Clones were read by immunoSEQ multiplex PCR, and TCRdb kept only the in-frame ones, dropping some. The data contain approximately 2.5 million clones, 93% of them seen just once; the ten biggest clones take up approximately 0.35%. The sequence was collected from a man aged 18-30 years in good health. Some clones in this sample may be carry-over from other donors' samples. Sequencing was carried out using naive CD4+ T cells from PBMCs. Indicated subset: CD45RA+ positively selected. This rearrangement joins TRBV6-1 to TRBJ1-2, with 8 bases lining up with TRBD1. The CDR3 loop is CASSEAPDRAHGYTF. The CDR3 DNA is TGTGCCAGCAGTGAAGCTCCGGACAGGGCCCATGGCTACACCTTC.